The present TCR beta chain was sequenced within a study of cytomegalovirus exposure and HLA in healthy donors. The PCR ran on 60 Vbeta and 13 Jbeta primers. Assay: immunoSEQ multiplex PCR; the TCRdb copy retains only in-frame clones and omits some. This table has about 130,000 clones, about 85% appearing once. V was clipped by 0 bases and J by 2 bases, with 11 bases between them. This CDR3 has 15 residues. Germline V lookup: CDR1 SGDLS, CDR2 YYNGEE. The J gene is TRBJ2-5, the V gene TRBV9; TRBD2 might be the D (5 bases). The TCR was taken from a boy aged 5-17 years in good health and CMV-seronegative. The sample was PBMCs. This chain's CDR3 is CASSVEGLAQETQYF. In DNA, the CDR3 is TGTGCCAGCAGCGTAGAAGGGCTAGCTCAAGAGACCCAGTACTTC.